Shown below are 14 T cell receptor beta chains from a single sample sequenced in a study of T cell clonotyping in hematopoietic cell transplantation. The time point is: recipient sample about 28 days before transplant, after cytoreduction. The method was immunoSEQ multiplex PCR; TCRdb's version includes in-frame clones alone and lacks a portion of them. The sample has over 25,000 clones; about three quarters are singletons. Sequenced material: peripheral blood mononuclear cells, taken before stem cell transplant. The receptors derive from a woman in her 30s with chronic myeloid leukemia. Some clones in this sample may be carry-over from other donors' samples.

This chain joins TRBV10-3 and TRBJ2-7; 8 nucleotides line up with TRBD1. The V segment lost 7 bases and the J segment 8 bases; nucleotides outside the gene matches: 13. CDR3 length equals 14 residues. CDR1 and CDR2 (germline): ENHRY, SYGVKD. The CDR3 sequence is CAIMSAGGANKQYF. CDR3 in DNA: TGTGCCATCATGTCCGCAGGGGGCGCGAACAAGCAGTACTTC.

This chain links TRBV7-6 with TRBJ2-3; D is unresolved. The V end was cut by 1 base, the J end by 0 bases, with 8 bases between. This CDR3 has 15 amino acids. In germline, CDR1 is SGHVS, CDR2 FNYEAQ. The CDR3 coding sequence is TGTGCCAGCAGCTTAGGGCTAGATAGCACAGATACGCAGTATTTT. It encodes CASSLGLDSTDTQYF.

This clone was seen a few times. The CDR3 nucleotides are TGCGCCAGCAGCTTGACAGGTTACGAGCAGTACTTC. It codes for CASSLTGYEQYF. The chain combines TRBV5-1 with TRBJ2-7; possibly TRBD1 for D (5 bases). V was shortened by 1 base and J by 4 bases, with 6 bases between the two germline ends. Germline CDR1 is SGHRS and CDR2 is YFSETQ. The CDR3 sequence is 12 residues long.

The V call is TRBV6-6, the J call TRBJ2-3, with D unclear. Germline V gene sequence: CDR1 MNHNY, CDR2 SVGAGI (reference sequence). The length of the CDR3 is 15 residues. Trimming shortened V by 5 bases and J by 0 bases, and 12 bases separated the two germline ends. DNA for the CDR3: TGTGCCAGCAGTCTAACCGGATTTAGCACAGATACGCAGTATTTT. Its protein product is CASSLTGFSTDTQYF.

The chain couples TRBV11-2 to TRBJ2-7; a weak D match, TRBD2 (5 bases). CDR3 length equals 18 residues. Between the trimmed V and J ends, which lost 3 bases and 5 bases, there was a span of 26 bases. Germline V gene lookup returns CDR1 SGHAT and CDR2 FQNNGV. The CDR3 spells CASSFRPDAGKTSHEQYF. In nucleotides, the CDR3 is TGTGCCAGCAGCTTCCGACCTGACGCGGGTAAGACTTCCCACGAGCAGTACTTC.

The rearrangement uses TRBV19 and TRBJ1-5; no clear D gene. Trimming pared 4 bases from V and 5 bases from J, leaving 12 bases between. The germline V gene has CDR1 LNHDA and CDR2 SQIVND (reference sequence). This CDR3 spans 14 amino acids. The CDR3: CASSTGRTYQPQHF. The CDR3 DNA sequence: TGTGCCAGTAGTACGGGCAGAACTTATCAGCCCCAGCATTTT. The variable domain in full, completed from reference TRBV19 and TRBJ1-5, reads DGGITQSPKYLFRKEGQNVTLSCEQNLNHDAMYWYRQDPGQGLRLIYYSQIVNDFQKGDIAEGYSVSREKKESFPLTVTSAQKNPTAFYLCASSTGRTYQPQHFGDGTRLSIL.

The chain recombines TRBV6-6 with TRBJ1-2; D is ambiguous. V was trimmed by 4 bases and J by 6 bases, leaving 3 bases between them. This CDR3 spans 10 amino acids. Looked up from germline, CDR1 is MNHNY and CDR2 is SVGAGI (reference sequence). The CDR3 sequence is CASSWNGYTF. The CDR3 coding sequence is TGTGCCAGCAGTTGGAATGGCTACACCTTC.

The chain's CDR3 is CASSQVEVRGRSGYTF. The CDR3 DNA follows: TGCGCCAGCAGCCAAGTAGAGGTCAGGGGGCGTAGTGGCTACACCTTC. The chain recombines TRBV4-1 with TRBJ1-2, with TRBD1 matching over 8 bases. Germline loops: CDR1 MGHRA, CDR2 YSYEKL. J lost 7 bases, V lost 1 base, and 11 bases had no gene match. This CDR3 spans 16 amino acids.

V gene TRBV30 combines with J gene TRBJ2-6; 8 bases line up with TRBD1. Germline lookup yields CDR1 GTSNPN and CDR2 SVGIG (reference sequence). V shed 2 bases, J shed 0 bases, and the junction held 9 bases outside the gene matches. CDR3 size: 18 residues. The CDR3 bases are TGTGCCTGGAGTACGACGGGACAGGTGAACTCTGGGGCCAACGTCCTGACTTTC. Its translation is CAWSTTGQVNSGANVLTF.

This clone was detected once. The CDR3 DNA sequence: TGTGCCAGCAGTTTTTGGGAACAGAACACTGAAGCTTTCTTT. As protein: CASSFWEQNTEAFF. This chain links TRBV6-6 with TRBJ1-1, with D hard to call. From germline, CDR1 is MNHNY and CDR2 SVGAGI (reference sequence). V lost 4 bases, J lost 1 base, and 10 bases lay in between. The CDR3 contains 14 residues.

V is TRBV28 and J is TRBJ1-5; D gene uncertain. V was pared by 2 bases and J by 4 bases, with 3 bases between. The CDR3 has 12 residues. Germline CDR1 is MDHEN and CDR2 is SYDVKM. The CDR3 here is CASSLANQPQHF. CDR3 sequence (DNA): TGTGCCAGCAGTTTAGCAAATCAGCCCCAGCATTTT.

In regard to this clone: In the same sample, other DNA sequences code for this CDR3. The rearrangement joins TRBV6-5 to TRBJ1-2; perhaps TRBD1 as D (5 bases). The V and J ends lost 2 bases and 1 base respectively, with 5 bases between them. The germline CDR1 and CDR2 sequences are MNHEY and SVGAGI. The CDR3 runs 13 residues. CDR3 amino acids: CASSYGGNYGYTF. As DNA, the CDR3 is TGTGCCAGCAGTTACGGGGGTAACTATGGCTACACCTTC.

The chain joins TRBV27 to TRBJ2-3; no firm D call. Trimming left V 4 bases short and J 4 bases short, with 6 bases between. CDR1 MNHEY and CDR2 SMNVEV come from the germline V gene (reference sequence). The CDR3 covers 12 residues. CDR3 coding DNA: TGTGCCAGCAGTTCTGTTTCAGATACGCAGTATTTT. Translated: CASSSVSDTQYF.

This chain joins TRBV29-1 and TRBJ1-1, with D hard to call. The V and J ends lost 3 bases and 5 bases respectively, with 7 bases between them. This CDR3 is 11 amino acids long. In germline, CDR1 is SQVTM, CDR2 ANQGSEA. The CDR3 nucleotides read TGCAGCGTTGACAGGAAGACTGAAGCTTTCTTT. It translates to CSVDRKTEAFF.